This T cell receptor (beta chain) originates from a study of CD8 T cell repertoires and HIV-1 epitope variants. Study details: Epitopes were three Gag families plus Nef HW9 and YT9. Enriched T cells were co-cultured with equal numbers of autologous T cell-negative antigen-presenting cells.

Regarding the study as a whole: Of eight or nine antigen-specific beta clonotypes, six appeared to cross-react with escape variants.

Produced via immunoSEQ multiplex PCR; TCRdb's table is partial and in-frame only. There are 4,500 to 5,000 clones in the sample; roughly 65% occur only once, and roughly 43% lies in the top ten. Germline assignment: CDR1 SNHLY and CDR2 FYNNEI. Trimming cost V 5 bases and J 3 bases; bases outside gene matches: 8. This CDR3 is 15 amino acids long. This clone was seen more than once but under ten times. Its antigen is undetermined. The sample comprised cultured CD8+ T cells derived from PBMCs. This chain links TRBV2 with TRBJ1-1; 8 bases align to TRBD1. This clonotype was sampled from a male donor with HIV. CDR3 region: CASSPEDREDTEAFF. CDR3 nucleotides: TGTGCCAGCAGTCCTGAGGACAGGGAGGACACTGAAGCTTTCTTT.